This T cell receptor beta chain was retrieved from a study of blood T cell repertoires in COVID-19. At the level of the study: COVID-19 samples collected from the United States, Italy and Spain covered acute and convalescent phases. The analysed material was cDNA or gDNA that came from T cells, B-cell-depleted T cells, or PBMCs.

From germline, CDR1 is LNHNV and CDR2 YYDKDF (reference sequence). This CDR3 is built from 15 residues. The V gene lost 1 base and the J gene lost 2 bases, with 12 bases spanning the gap. As handled by the study authors: How many nucleated cells were present was estimated from reference gene primer amplification. Measured with immunoSEQ multiplex PCR; TCRdb has only the in-frame clones, and not every one. V and J calls and clone size follow that table, whereas D and trimming were derived from the DNA. The table lists about 83,000 clones, 87% of them singletons. The chain recombines TRBV15 with TRBJ2-7; D perhaps matches TRBD1 (6 bases). Source material: peripheral blood. The source of this sequence is a woman in her forties or fifties with active or convalescent COVID-19. This CDR3 is CATSRAGASTYEQYF. CDR3 DNA: TGTGCCACCAGCAGAGCAGGGGCGAGCACCTACGAGCAGTACTTC.